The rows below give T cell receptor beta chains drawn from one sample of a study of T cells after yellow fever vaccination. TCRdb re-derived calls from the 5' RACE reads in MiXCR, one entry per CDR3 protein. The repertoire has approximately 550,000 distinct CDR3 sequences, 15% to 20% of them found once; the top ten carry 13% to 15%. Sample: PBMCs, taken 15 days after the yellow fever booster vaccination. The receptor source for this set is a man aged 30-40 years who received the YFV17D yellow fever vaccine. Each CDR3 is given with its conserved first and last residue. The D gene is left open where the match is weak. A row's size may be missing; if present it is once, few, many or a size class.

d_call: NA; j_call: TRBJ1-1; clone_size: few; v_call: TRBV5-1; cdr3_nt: TGCGCCAGCAGCACCGGGACGGTAAGGGGGAACACTGAAGCTTTCTTT; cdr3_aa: CASSTGTVRGNTEAFF
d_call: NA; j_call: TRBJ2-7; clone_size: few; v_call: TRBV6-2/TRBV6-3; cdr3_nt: TGTGCCAGCAGATCGGGCGGGAAAGCGAAAAACGAGCAGTACTTC; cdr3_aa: CASRSGGKAKNEQYF
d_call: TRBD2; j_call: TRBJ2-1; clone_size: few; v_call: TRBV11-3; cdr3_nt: TGTGCCAGCAGCCCGACTAGCGGGAGGCTCCAGGAGCAGTTCTTC; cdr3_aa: CASSPTSGRLQEQFF
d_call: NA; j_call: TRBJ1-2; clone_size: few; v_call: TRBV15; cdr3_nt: TGTGCCACCAGCAGAGATGGATTGAACTATGGCTACACCTTC; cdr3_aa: CATSRDGLNYGYTF
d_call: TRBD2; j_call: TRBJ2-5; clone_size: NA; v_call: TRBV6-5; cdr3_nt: TGTGCCAGCACTTTTCGGGGGGGAATAGCGCAAGAGACCCAGTACTTC; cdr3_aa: CASTFRGGIAQETQYF
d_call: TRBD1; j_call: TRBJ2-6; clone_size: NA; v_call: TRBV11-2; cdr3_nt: TGTGCCAGCAGCAAAAGGACAGGGCAGTTTTCTGGGGCCAACGTCCTGACTTTC; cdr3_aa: CASSKRTGQFSGANVLTF
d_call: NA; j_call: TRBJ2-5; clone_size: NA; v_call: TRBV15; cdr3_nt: TGTGCCACAGCCGGGACACGGAACCAAGAGACCCAGTACTTC; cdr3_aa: CATAGTRNQETQYF
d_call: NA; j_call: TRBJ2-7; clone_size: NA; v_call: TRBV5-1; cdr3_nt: TGCGCCAGCAGGGAGGGCCTCACTTACGAGCAGTACTTC; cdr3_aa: CASREGLTYEQYF
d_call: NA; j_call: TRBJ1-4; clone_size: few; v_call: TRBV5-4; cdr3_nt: TGTGCCAGCAGCCCAAGCTTGGGTGGCGAAAAACTGTTTTTT; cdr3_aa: CASSPSLGGEKLFF
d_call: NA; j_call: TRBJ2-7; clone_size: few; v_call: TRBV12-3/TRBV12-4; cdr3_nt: TGTGCCAGCACGAGGGAGCTATACTACGAGCAGTACTTC; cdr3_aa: CASTRELYYEQYF
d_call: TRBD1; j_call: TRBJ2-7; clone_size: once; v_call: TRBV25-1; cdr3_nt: TGTGCCAGCAGTGGACAGGGGGCCGGTTATTGGCAGTACTTC; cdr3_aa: CASSGQGAGYWQYF
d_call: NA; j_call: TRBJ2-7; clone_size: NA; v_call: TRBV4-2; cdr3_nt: TGTGCCAGCAGCCAAGATCGCCTACCCCCTTCGGGTAACTCCTACGAGCAGTACTTC; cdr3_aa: CASSQDRLPPSGNSYEQYF
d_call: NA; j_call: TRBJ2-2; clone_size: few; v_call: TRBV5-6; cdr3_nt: TGTGCCAGCAGCTTAGCCGGGACAACGACCACCGGGGAGCTGTTTTTT; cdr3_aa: CASSLAGTTTTGELFF
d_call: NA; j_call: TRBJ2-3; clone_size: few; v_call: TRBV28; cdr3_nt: TGTGCCAGCAGTTTCTTGGCGCCGGGGAGAGATACGCAGTATTTT; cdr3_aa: CASSFLAPGRDTQYF
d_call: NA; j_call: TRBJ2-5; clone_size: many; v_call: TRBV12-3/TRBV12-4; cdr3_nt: TGTGCCAGCATGATTGGGGTTCAAGAGACCCAGTACTTC; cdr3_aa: CASMIGVQETQYF
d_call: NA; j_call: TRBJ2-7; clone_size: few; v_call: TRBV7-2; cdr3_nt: TGTGCCAGCAAACGGGTACGACAGGAGCGGCAGTACTTC; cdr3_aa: CASKRVRQERQYF
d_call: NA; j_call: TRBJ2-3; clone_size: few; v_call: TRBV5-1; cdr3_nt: TGCGCCAGCAGCTTGCTAGGCGACCGAGCGGATACGCAGTATTTT; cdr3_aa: CASSLLGDRADTQYF
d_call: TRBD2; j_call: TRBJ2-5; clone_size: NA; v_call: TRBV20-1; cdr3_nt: TGCAGTGCTCCTCACCGGGAGGGGACCCAGTACTTC; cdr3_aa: CSAPHREGTQYF
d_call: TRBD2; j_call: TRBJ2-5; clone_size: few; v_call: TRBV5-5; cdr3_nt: TGTGCCAGCAGCTTGGCCTTCGCAGCGGGAGACCGGGGAGAGACCCAGTACTTC; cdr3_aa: CASSLAFAAGDRGETQYF
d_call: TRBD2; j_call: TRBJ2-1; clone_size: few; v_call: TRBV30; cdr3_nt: TGTGCCTGGACAGGTAGCGGGAGGAAGGTAAATGAGCAGTTCTTC; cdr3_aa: CAWTGSGRKVNEQFF